The following is a T cell receptor (beta chain) sequence with its context. What antigen it recognizes has not been identified. No per-base quality is available; no much larger clone lies one base away. Roughly 0.55 micrograms of biopsy DNA per sample were submitted for commercial TCRB immunosequencing. Adaptive Biotechnology amplified the CDR3 regions from genomic DNA with a two-step multiplex PCR designed to control amplification bias. In the first PCR, primers covered every V and J gene segment, and in the second PCR, barcodes and Illumina adapters were added. CDR3 libraries were sequenced on an Illumina instrument. Concerning the study's data processing: The analysis drew on both the pipelines supplied by the vendor and custom analysis of the raw data in R/Bioconductor running R version 3.3.0. Clonality, which ranges from 0 to 1, was calculated as the inverse of the normalised Shannon entropy across all productive clones. High-frequency clones were defined as the share of the repertoire taken up by the top 100 clones, keeping only clones that passed a 95% confidence test. Repertoire diversity was measured with the Simpson index, and overlap between samples was measured with the Morisita-Horn index. The immuneACCESS repertoire file appears here via TCRdb, limited to in-frame rearrangements. These files lack a portion of the clones; in checked studies, under half of the deficit traces to unresolved V genes, and the cause of the others is not known. V and J calls and clone size are as listed in that table; D and trimming were resolved from the DNA. The sample records approximately 14,000 clones, roughly 79% of which are singletons. The top ten clones comprise about 4% of the sample.

The sample is drawn from a study of T cell repertoires in ileal Crohn's disease (dated by TCRdb to between 2017 and 2020). Background on the whole study: The median duration of disease was roughly 8.2 years, and at the time of surgery about 35% of patients were active smokers. The TCR repertoire was analysed in about 50 patients with Crohn's disease drawn from a prospective multicentre cohort. About half of the patients received postoperative therapy: 11 received thiopurines and 15 to 20 received anti-TNF agents. M6 samples were neoterminal ileum biopsies taken at postoperative colonoscopy. The study sequenced about 150 mucosal samples from around 52 patients, taken at several locations on the surgical specimen and at postoperative endoscopy. Surgery was performed for a complication in all patients, with stricturing disease in 61% and penetrating disease in roughly 40%. Running in parallel with the study was a multicentre cohort set up to find predictors of early endoscopic recurrence following ileocolonic resection. A Rutgeerts score above i0 was used to define endoscopic postoperative recurrence.

The time point label corresponds to: neoterminal ileum biopsy at postoperative endoscopy, about 6 months after surgery. To be eligible, patients had to be adults with ileal or ileocolonic Crohn's disease and an indication for ileocolonic resection. Whole ileal mucosal biopsies were kept frozen at -80 degrees C prior to DNA extraction. Genomic DNA was isolated from frozen whole biopsies using a TRizol-based method, and the DNA was quantified with a NanoDrop 2000 spectrophotometer. Study-wide conclusions, independent of this receptor: The timing of postoperative endoscopy varied within the first year after surgery, and the median delay was around 6.9 months. Mucosal CD4 and CD8 T cells were sorted and sequenced only in a subgroup of patients, whose size was not stated. Higher percentages of high-frequency clones at the time of surgery were linked to endoscopic recurrence, and every patient with clonality above 26.8% (18/57) had recurrence. Compared with CD4 T cells, sorted CD8 T cells contained more high-frequency clones, which suggests that the mucosal expansions were mostly CD8. A significantly higher proportion of clonal expansions was observed in active smokers at surgery than in non-smokers (25.9% vs 17.9%, p=0.02).

Its CDR3 holds 16 amino acids, cysteine through phenylalanine. Only CDR3 DNA remains: 48 bases, in frame from the first base. Trimming takes 0 bases from V and 3 bases from J, and the germline ends sit 13 bases apart. From a lookup of the germline V gene (reference sequence), CDR1 and CDR2 are SGHNT and YYREEE. This sequence was found in an adult with Crohn's disease. The sequencing sample was made of ileal tissue. The chain links TRBV5-4 with TRBJ2-1; the D segment could be TRBD2, given 6 matching bases. The CDR3 protein sequence reads: CASSLATGVGYNEQFF. The bases read TGTGCCAGCAGCTTGGCTACGGGGGTAGGCTACAATGAGCAGTTCTTC.